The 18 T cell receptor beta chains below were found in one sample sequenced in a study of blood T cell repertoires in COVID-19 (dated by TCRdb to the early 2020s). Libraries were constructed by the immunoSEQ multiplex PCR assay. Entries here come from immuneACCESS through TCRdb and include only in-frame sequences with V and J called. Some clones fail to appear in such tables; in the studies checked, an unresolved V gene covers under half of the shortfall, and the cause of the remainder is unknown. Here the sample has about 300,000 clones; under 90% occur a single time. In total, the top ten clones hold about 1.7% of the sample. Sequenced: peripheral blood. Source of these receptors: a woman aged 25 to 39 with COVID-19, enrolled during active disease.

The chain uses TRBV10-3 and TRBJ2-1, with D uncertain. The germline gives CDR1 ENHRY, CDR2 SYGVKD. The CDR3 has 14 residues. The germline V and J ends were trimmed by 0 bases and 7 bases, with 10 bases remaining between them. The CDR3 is CAISESKTRNEQFF. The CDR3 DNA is TGTGCCATCAGTGAGTCTAAGACAAGGAATGAGCAGTTCTTC.

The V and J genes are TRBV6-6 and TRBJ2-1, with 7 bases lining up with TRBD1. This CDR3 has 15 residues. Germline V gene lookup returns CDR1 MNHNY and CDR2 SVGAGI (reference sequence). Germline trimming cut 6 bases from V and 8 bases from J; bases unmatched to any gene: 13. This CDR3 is CASSPDRVWFDEQFF. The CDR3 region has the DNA TGTGCCAGCAGCCCCGACAGGGTTTGGTTCGATGAGCAGTTCTTC.

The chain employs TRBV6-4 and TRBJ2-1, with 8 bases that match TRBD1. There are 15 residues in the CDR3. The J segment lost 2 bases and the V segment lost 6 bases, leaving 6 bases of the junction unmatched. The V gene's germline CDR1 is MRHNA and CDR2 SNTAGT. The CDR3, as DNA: TGTGCCAGCAGCAAGGACAGGGACGCCTACAATGAGCAGTTCTTC. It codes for CASSKDRDAYNEQFF.

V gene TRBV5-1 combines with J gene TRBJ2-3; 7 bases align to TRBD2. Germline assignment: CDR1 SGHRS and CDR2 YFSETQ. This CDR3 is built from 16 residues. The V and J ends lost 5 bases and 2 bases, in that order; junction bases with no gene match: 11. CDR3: CASRSGTATDTDTQYF. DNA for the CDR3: TGCGCCAGCAGGAGCGGGACGGCGACTGACACAGATACGCAGTATTTT.

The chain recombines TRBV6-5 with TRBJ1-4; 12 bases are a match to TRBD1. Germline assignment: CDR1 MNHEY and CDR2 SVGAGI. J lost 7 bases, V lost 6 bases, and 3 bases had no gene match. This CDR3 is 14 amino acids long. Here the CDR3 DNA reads TGTGCCAGCAGGGGGACAGGGGGCGGTGAAAAACTGTTTTTT. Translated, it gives CASRGTGGGEKLFF.

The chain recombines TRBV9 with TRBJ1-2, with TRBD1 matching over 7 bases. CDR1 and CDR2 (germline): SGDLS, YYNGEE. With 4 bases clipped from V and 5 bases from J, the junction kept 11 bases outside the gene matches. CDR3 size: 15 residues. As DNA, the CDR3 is TGTGCCAGCAGCACCGGACAGGCGGGGTGGTATGGCTACACCTTC. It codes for CASSTGQAGWYGYTF.

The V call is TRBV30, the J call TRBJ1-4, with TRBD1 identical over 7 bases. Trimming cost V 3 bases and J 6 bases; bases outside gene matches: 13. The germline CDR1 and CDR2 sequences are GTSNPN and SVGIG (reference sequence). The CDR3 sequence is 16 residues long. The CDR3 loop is CAWSELPGQSYEKLFF. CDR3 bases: TGTGCCTGGAGCGAATTACCGGGACAGTCGTATGAAAAACTGTTTTTT.

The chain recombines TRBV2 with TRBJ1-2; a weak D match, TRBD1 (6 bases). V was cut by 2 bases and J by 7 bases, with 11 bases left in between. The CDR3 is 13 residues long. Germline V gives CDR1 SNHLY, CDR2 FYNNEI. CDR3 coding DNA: TGTGCCAGCAGTGAAACAGGGTCAGGTGGCTACACCTTC. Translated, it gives CASSETGSGGYTF. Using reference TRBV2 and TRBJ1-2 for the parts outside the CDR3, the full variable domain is EPEVTQTPSHQVTQMGQEVILRCVPISNHLYFYWYRQILGQKVEFLVSFYNNEISEKSEIFDDQFSVERPDGSNFTLKIRSTKLEDSAMYFCASSETGSGGYTFGSGTRLTVV.

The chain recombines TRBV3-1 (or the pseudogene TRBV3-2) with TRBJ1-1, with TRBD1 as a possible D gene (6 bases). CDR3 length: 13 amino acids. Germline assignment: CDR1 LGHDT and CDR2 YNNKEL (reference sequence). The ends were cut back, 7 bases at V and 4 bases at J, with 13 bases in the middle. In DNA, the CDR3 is TGTGCCAGCACCCGGGAGGGGGGCACTGAAGCTTTCTTT. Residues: CASTREGGTEAFF.

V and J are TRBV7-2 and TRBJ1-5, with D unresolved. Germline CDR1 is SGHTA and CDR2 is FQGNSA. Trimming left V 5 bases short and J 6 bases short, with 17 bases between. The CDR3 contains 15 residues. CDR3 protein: CASSPTSGPFQPQHF. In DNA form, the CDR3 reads TGTGCCAGCAGCCCTACCTCAGGTCCTTTTCAGCCCCAGCATTTT.

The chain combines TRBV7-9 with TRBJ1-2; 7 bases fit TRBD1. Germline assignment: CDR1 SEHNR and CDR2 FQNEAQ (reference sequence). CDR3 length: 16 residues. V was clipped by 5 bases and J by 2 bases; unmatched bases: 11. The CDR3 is CASSPTVGTENYGYTF. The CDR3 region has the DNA TGTGCCAGCAGCCCCACCGTCGGGACAGAGAACTATGGCTACACCTTC.

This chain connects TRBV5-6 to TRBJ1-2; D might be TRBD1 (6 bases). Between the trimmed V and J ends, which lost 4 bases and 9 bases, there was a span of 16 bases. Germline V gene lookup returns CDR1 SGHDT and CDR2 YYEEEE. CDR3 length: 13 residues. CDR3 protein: CASSPGQAMSYTF. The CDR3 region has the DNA TGTGCCAGCAGCCCGGGACAAGCTATGAGCTACACCTTC.

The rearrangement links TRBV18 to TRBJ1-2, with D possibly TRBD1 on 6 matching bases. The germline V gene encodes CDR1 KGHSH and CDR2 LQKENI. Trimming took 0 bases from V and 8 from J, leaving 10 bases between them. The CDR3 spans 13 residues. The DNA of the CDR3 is TGTGCCAGCTCACCACCCGACAGGCAAGGCTACACCTTC. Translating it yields CASSPPDRQGYTF.

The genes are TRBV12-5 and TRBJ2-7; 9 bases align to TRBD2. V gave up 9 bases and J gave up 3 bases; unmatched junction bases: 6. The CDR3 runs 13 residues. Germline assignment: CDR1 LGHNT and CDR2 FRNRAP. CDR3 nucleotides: TGTGCTAGGGGGGCTAGCGGGGACTACGAGCAGTACGTC. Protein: CARGASGDYEQYV.

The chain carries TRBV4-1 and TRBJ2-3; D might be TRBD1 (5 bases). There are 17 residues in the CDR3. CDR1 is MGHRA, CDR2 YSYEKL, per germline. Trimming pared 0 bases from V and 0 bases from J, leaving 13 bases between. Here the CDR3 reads CASSQDLGLTSTDTQYF. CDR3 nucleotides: TGCGCCAGCAGCCAAGATTTGGGGCTTACTAGCACAGATACGCAGTATTTT.

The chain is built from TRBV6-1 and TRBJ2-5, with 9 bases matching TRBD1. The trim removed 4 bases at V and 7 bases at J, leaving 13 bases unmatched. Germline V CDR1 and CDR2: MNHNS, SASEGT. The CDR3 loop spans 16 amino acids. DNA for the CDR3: TGTGCCAGCAGTGCCGGTGATGGGGACAGGGCTGGGACCCAGTACTTC. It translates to CASSAGDGDRAGTQYF.

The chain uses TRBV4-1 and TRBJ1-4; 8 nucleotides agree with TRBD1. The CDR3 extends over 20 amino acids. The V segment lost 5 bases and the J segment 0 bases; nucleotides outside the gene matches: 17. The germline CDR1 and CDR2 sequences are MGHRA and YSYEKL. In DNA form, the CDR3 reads TGCGCCAGCAGCATTACAATGCAGGGGGCTTCCCGAGCAACTAATGAAAAACTGTTTTTT. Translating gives CASSITMQGASRATNEKLFF.

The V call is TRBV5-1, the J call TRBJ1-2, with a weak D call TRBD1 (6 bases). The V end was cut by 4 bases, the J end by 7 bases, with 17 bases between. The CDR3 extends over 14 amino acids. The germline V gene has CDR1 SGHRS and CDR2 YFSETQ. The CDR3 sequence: CASSKDTGNSGYTF. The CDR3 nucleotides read TGCGCCAGCAGCAAAGATACAGGGAATAGTGGCTACACCTTC.